The 16 T cell receptor beta chains listed next were all sequenced from one sample in a study of regulatory T cells in long-lasting Graves disease. Building the TCR beta libraries relied on iRepertoire HTBI primers, and CDR3 regions underwent Arm-PCR. TCRdb redid the calling of the multiplex PCR reads with MiXCR, one entry per CDR3 protein. The table has 300,000 to 400,000 distinct CDR3 sequences, approximately 16% seen once. Sample time point: newly diagnosed GD, antithyroid drugs for less than 3 months. PBMC RNA served as the TCR library source. A further study also used this sample, focusing on T cells in Graves' hyperthyroidism and ophthalmopathy.

This sample comprised peripheral blood mononuclear cells (PBMCs), obtained at new diagnosis, from a patient treated with antithyroid drugs. These receptors all stem from a man aged 40-49 years with Graves disease.

The chain uses TRBV9 and TRBJ2-2; TRBD2 agrees at 9 bases. This CDR3 has 17 amino acids. Per germline, CDR1 SGDLS and CDR2 YYNGEE. V trimming: 3 bases; J trimming: 6 bases; junction bases outside the gene matches: 12. The CDR3 DNA reads as TGTGCCAGCAGCGAGCGTCCCGGCGGGGGGGTTCCCGGGGAGCTGTTTTTT. This sequence encodes CASSERPGGGVPGELFF.

This clonotype appeared many times. The CDR3 here is CASSRSGGSYNSPLHF. The CDR3 bases are TGTGCCAGCAGTAGGTCAGGGGGCTCCTATAATTCACCCCTCCACTTT. The gene calls are TRBV27 and TRBJ1-6, with 7 bases lining up with TRBD1. CDR3 length: 16 amino acids. CDR1 is MNHEY and CDR2 is SMNVEV in the germline V gene (reference sequence). V gave up 5 bases and J gave up 0 bases; unmatched junction bases: 4.

With regard to this clonotype: The germline gene is not matched at one end of the junction; a read error may be the cause. The J gene is TRBJ1-4, the V gene TRBV20-1; D is uncertain. Per the germline V gene, CDR1 is DFQATT and CDR2 is SNEGSKA (reference sequence). The CDR3 has 13 amino acids. The CDR3 region has the DNA TGCAGTGTTAGACGGGGTGGGAATGAAAAACTGTTTTTT. This gives the protein CSVRRGGNEKLFF.

This clonotype was seen repeatedly, ten times or more. The chain combines TRBV4-1 with TRBJ2-5; D uncertain. Trimming took off 4 bases at V and 3 bases at J, with 12 bases between the two ends. CDR3 size: 14 residues. The germline CDR1 and CDR2 sequences are MGHRA and YSYEKL. CDR3 loop: CASSRSLVEETQYF. The CDR3 nucleotides read TGCGCCAGCAGCCGGAGTCTGGTCGAAGAGACCCAGTACTTC.

This clonotype was seen repeatedly, ten times or more. This chain connects TRBV27 to TRBJ2-3, with 9 nucleotides matching TRBD1. Germline loops: CDR1 MNHEY, CDR2 SMNVEV (reference sequence). The CDR3 has 15 residues. Losses at the gene ends were 4 bases for V and 11 bases for J; bases not matched to a gene: 13. The DNA of the CDR3 is TGTGCCAGCAGTTCCGGGACAGGGATTTTTCTAGGGCAGTATTTT. It yields the protein CASSSGTGIFLGQYF.

The sample holds many counts of this clonotype. The chain links TRBV20-1 to TRBJ1-5; the D gene is possibly TRBD1 (5 bases). There are 14 residues in the CDR3. V gave up 6 bases and J gave up 3 bases, with 15 bases separating them. Germline CDR1 and CDR2: DFQATT and SNEGSKA (reference sequence). CDR3 DNA sequence: TGCAGTGCCATGAGGCAGGGTCTCAATCAGCCCCAGCATTTT. Translating it yields CSAMRQGLNQPQHF.

This clonotype has a count of ten or more. The chain combines TRBV5-1 with TRBJ2-4; possibly TRBD1 for D (5 bases). Between the trimmed V and J ends, which lost 0 bases and 1 base, there was a span of 11 bases. Per germline, CDR1 SGHRS and CDR2 YFSETQ. The CDR3 is made up of 16 amino acids. The CDR3 protein is CASSLELSGAKNIQYF. The CDR3 nucleotides are TGCGCCAGCAGCTTGGAGTTATCAGGGGCCAAAAACATTCAGTACTTC. Combining the CDR3 with reference TRBV5-1 and TRBJ2-4 gives the whole variable domain KAGVTQTPRYLIKTRGQQVTLSCSPISGHRSVSWYQQTPGQGLQFLFEYFSETQRNKGNFPGRFSGRQFSNSRSEMNVSTLELGDSALYLCASSLELSGAKNIQYFGAGTRLSVL.

In this sample, this clonotype turned up many times. The CDR3 here is CASSPGQGANSPLHF. CDR3 coding DNA: TGTGCCAGCTCACCGGGGCAGGGGGCTAATTCACCCCTCCACTTT. The chain joins TRBV18 to TRBJ1-6; TRBD1 aligns across 8 bases. Losses at the gene ends were 3 bases for V and 6 bases for J; bases not matched to a gene: 4. The CDR3 is made up of 15 amino acids. CDR1 is KGHSH, CDR2 LQKENI, per germline.

This sequence joins TRBV29-1 and TRBJ2-1, with TRBD2 matching 7 bases. The closer fit of TRBJ2-5 to the DNA end suggests the J call may be wrong. The CDR3 is made up of 15 amino acids. The germline gives CDR1 SQVTM, CDR2 ANQGSEA. CDR3 nucleotides: TGCAGCGTTGAATCAGAAGAACTAGCGACTGAGACCCAGTACTTC. Protein sequence: CSVESEELATETQYF.

This clonotype occurred a few times. Written as DNA, the CDR3 is TGTGCCAGCAGTGGGAGGGAGGGGAACTCAGCCAAAAACATTCAGTACTTC. Protein: CASSGREGNSAKNIQYF. This chain joins TRBV6-2 or TRBV6-3 and TRBJ2-4, with 7 bases matching TRBD2. Germline-derived CDR1 and CDR2 are MNHEY and SVGEGT. This CDR3 spans 17 amino acids. The V gene end was trimmed by 5 bases and the J gene end by 0 bases; junction bases not matched to a gene: 10.

This chain links TRBV12-5 with TRBJ2-1; a weak D match, TRBD2 (6 bases). V was shortened by 1 base and J by 14 bases, with 12 bases between the two germline ends. CDR3 length equals 12 residues. CDR1 is LGHNT and CDR2 is FRNRAP in the germline V gene. The CDR3 loop is CASGLGSGVEFF. The CDR3 DNA reads as TGTGCTAGTGGTTTGGGGTCGGGGGTGGAGTTCTTC.

This clonotype occurred many times. The chain uses TRBV12-3 or TRBV12-4 and TRBJ1-1; D unresolved. Trimming took off 3 bases at V and 8 bases at J, with 13 bases between the two ends. This CDR3 comprises 13 residues. The CDR3 DNA sequence: TGTGCCAGCAGTTTCAGCAGGCTTGGAGAAGCTTTCTTT. This translates into CASSFSRLGEAFF.

In its sample, this clonotype was seen many times. This sequence joins TRBV12-3 or TRBV12-4 and TRBJ2-4, with D tentatively TRBD2 (6 bases). The CDR3 loop spans 13 amino acids. V lost 6 bases and J 6 bases, leaving 12 bases between the germline ends. Here the CDR3 reads CASSRAGINIQYF. The CDR3 nucleotides are TGTGCCAGCAGCAGGGCGGGGATAAACATTCAGTACTTC.

This clonotype was detected many times. V usage is TRBV7-2 and J usage is TRBJ2-1; D unresolved. The J call may be incorrect, as the DNA end agrees better with TRBJ2-3. CDR3 length equals 13 residues. CDR1 and CDR2 from the germline V gene are SGHTA and FQGNSA. In DNA form, the CDR3 reads TGTGCCAGCAGTCCAGACTGGCGGCCTACGCAGTATTTT. Protein product: CASSPDWRPTQYF.

The V and J genes are TRBV7-2 and TRBJ2-3; either TRBD1 or TRBD2 may fit D (6 bases each). Trimming removed 3 bases at V and 4 bases at J, with 11 bases between. Germline lookup yields CDR1 SGHTA and CDR2 FQGNSA. This CDR3 has 14 residues. The CDR3 DNA sequence: TGTGCCAGCAGCTTTTCGGGGGCGGCAGATACGCAGTATTTT. This sequence encodes CASSFSGAADTQYF.

This clonotype was seen many times. The chain is built from TRBV3-1 and TRBJ2-3, with D possibly TRBD2 on 5 matching bases. The CDR3 loop spans 16 amino acids. Germline values: CDR1 LGHDT, CDR2 YNNKEL (reference sequence). Between the trimmed V and J ends, which lost 0 bases and 5 bases, there was a span of 15 bases. CDR3 protein: CASSQDKRGLGDTQYF. The DNA of the CDR3 is TGTGCCAGCAGCCAAGATAAGCGAGGGCTCGGAGATACGCAGTATTTT.